This T cell receptor beta chain was sequenced in a study of post-analysis software for immune sequencing data. This clonotype was found many times. Every TCR beta cDNA library bore unique molecular identifiers. TCRdb independently ran MiXCR on the PCR reads; one entry per CDR3 protein. The sample records about 170,000 distinct CDR3 sequences, over 25% being singletons. The sample comprised blood. The sequence came from a girl aged 10 to 17 with multiple sclerosis.

CDR3 sequence (DNA): TGTGCCAGCAGCTTCGGACTAGCGGGAGATACGCAGTATTTT. Its translation is CASSFGLAGDTQYF. The V and J genes are TRBV7-9 and TRBJ2-3, with 11 bases matching TRBD2. The CDR3 covers 14 residues. Germline V lookup: CDR1 SEHNR, CDR2 FQNEAQ (reference sequence). V trimming: 3 bases; J trimming: 5 bases; junction bases outside the gene matches: 1.